This T cell receptor (beta chain) was sequenced for a study of T cells after yellow fever vaccination. There are many counts of this clonotype. Its antigen is unidentified. Each CDR3 protein is one row after TCRdb ran MiXCR on the 5' RACE reads. The sample contains almost 70,000 distinct CDR3 sequences, 5% to 6.5% of which appear only once. Overall study findings and caveats: Weaker, the secondary response had a peak occurring faster, on day 5 versus 15.

Looked up from germline, CDR1 is SGHTA and CDR2 is FQGNSA. This CDR3 region has 14 residues. Between the trimmed V and J ends, which lost 2 bases and 5 bases, there was a span of 12 bases. The chain joins TRBV7-2 to TRBJ1-1; D is perhaps TRBD1 (5 bases). The sequence was obtained from a young man who received the YFV17D yellow fever vaccine. This material consisted of CD4+ T cells sorted from PBMCs, taken less than 16 days after the first yellow fever vaccination. The CDR3 spells CASSLSGRGTEAFF. DNA for the CDR3: TGTGCCAGCAGCTTAAGTGGGCGGGGGACTGAAGCTTTCTTT.